A selection of T cell receptor beta chains follows, all from one sample in a study of blood T cell repertoires in COVID-19. This table comes from immunoSEQ multiplex PCR, and its TCRdb copy is limited to in-frame clones, with some not included. Of under 200,000 clones listed, approximately 80% are singletons. The sequencing sample was made of peripheral blood. These receptor sequences come from a man aged 55 to 70 with acute or convalescent COVID-19. CDR3s include the opening cysteine and the closing phenylalanine or tryptophan. The order of the fields is clone size, J gene, V gene, D gene, CDR3 DNA, CDR3 protein. The D gene is left open where the match is weak. Clone sizes are given selectively: once, few, many, or a class where the clone is expanded.

clone size: -; J gene: TRBJ1-1; V gene: TRBV19; D gene: TRBD1; CDR3 DNA: TGTGCCAGTAGTCTTCGGACAGGGGGCGCGACTGAAGCTTTCTTT; CDR3 protein: CASSLRTGGATEAFF
clone size: -; J gene: TRBJ2-5; V gene: TRBV5-1; D gene: -; CDR3 DNA: TGCGCCAGCAGCTTGGTTCGGGAGACCCAGTACTTC; CDR3 protein: CASSLVRETQYF
clone size: -; J gene: TRBJ1-1; V gene: TRBV6-6; D gene: -; CDR3 DNA: TGTGCCAGCAGTGATCGGGGGACTGAAGCTTTCTTT; CDR3 protein: CASSDRGTEAFF
clone size: -; J gene: TRBJ2-1; V gene: TRBV5-4; D gene: TRBD1; CDR3 DNA: TGTGCCAGCAGCTTGAGGGGACAGCTACATGAGCAGTTCTTC; CDR3 protein: CASSLRGQLHEQFF
clone size: -; J gene: TRBJ1-2; V gene: TRBV6-5; D gene: TRBD1; CDR3 DNA: TGTGCCAGCAGGCGACAGGGAGCGCCAGGCTACACCTTC; CDR3 protein: CASRRQGAPGYTF
clone size: few; J gene: TRBJ2-7; V gene: TRBV6-1; D gene: -; CDR3 DNA: TGTGCCAGCAGTGAAGTAGGACAGACCTACGAGCAGTACTTC; CDR3 protein: CASSEVGQTYEQYF
clone size: -; J gene: TRBJ1-5; V gene: TRBV14; D gene: TRBD1; CDR3 DNA: TGTGCCAGCAGCCGGACAGGGCTCAATCAGCCCCAGCATTTT; CDR3 protein: CASSRTGLNQPQHF
clone size: -; J gene: TRBJ1-2; V gene: TRBV7-9; D gene: TRBD1; CDR3 DNA: TGTGCCAGCAGCTTATCGACAGGGACTAACTATGGCTACACCTTC; CDR3 protein: CASSLSTGTNYGYTF
clone size: -; J gene: TRBJ1-2; V gene: TRBV28; D gene: TRBD1; CDR3 DNA: TGTGCCAGCAGTGAACAGGGGCGGGACTATGGCTACACCTTC; CDR3 protein: CASSEQGRDYGYTF
clone size: -; J gene: TRBJ2-2; V gene: TRBV24-1; D gene: -; CDR3 DNA: TGTGCCACCAGTGACTTCGGTAGGGGGGGCACCGGGGAGCTGTTTTTT; CDR3 protein: CATSDFGRGGTGELFF
clone size: -; J gene: TRBJ1-4; V gene: TRBV7-9; D gene: -; CDR3 DNA: TGTGCCAGCACCTTGGACAGACCTAATGAAAAACTGTTTTTT; CDR3 protein: CASTLDRPNEKLFF
clone size: -; J gene: TRBJ1-1; V gene: TRBV9; D gene: -; CDR3 DNA: TGTGCCAGCAGCGTGGTGGGAGGGTCGAACACTGAAGCTTTCTTT; CDR3 protein: CASSVVGGSNTEAFF
clone size: once; J gene: TRBJ1-3; V gene: TRBV5-1; D gene: TRBD1; CDR3 DNA: TGCGCCAGCAGCGGAGGGACAGCCTCTGGAAACACCATATATTTT; CDR3 protein: CASSGGTASGNTIYF
clone size: -; J gene: TRBJ2-7; V gene: TRBV7-3; D gene: TRBD2; CDR3 DNA: TGTGCCAGCAGCTTAAGTGCCAGCGGGGGCGAGCAGTACTTC; CDR3 protein: CASSLSASGGEQYF
clone size: -; J gene: TRBJ2-3; V gene: TRBV12-3/TRBV12-4; D gene: -; CDR3 DNA: TGTGCCAGCTCAGGTCGTGCAGATACGCAGTATTTT; CDR3 protein: CASSGRADTQYF
clone size: -; J gene: TRBJ2-1; V gene: TRBV9; D gene: TRBD1; CDR3 DNA: TGTGCCAGCAGCGCCGGGACAGGGGTAGGGAATGAGCAGTTCTTC; CDR3 protein: CASSAGTGVGNEQFF
clone size: -; J gene: TRBJ2-5; V gene: TRBV14; D gene: -; CDR3 DNA: TGTGCCAGCAGCCCCTCGGCTAGCCTGGATCAAGAGACCCAGTACTTC; CDR3 protein: CASSPSASLDQETQYF
clone size: few; J gene: TRBJ1-4; V gene: TRBV6-1; D gene: TRBD1; CDR3 DNA: TGTGCCAGCAGTGAAGCGAGGACAGGTCGGAGGGAAAAACTGTTTTTT; CDR3 protein: CASSEARTGRREKLFF
clone size: -; J gene: TRBJ2-1; V gene: TRBV9; D gene: -; CDR3 DNA: TGTGCCAGCAGCGTAAAGGGGTCCAGTGAGCAGTTCTTC; CDR3 protein: CASSVKGSSEQFF
clone size: -; J gene: TRBJ2-7; V gene: TRBV11-2; D gene: -; CDR3 DNA: TGTGCCAGCAGCTTAGTAGGGGCGGAAATGGCCTCCTACGAGCAGTACTTC; CDR3 protein: CASSLVGAEMASYEQYF
clone size: once; J gene: TRBJ2-3; V gene: TRBV11-2; D gene: TRBD2; CDR3 DNA: TGTGCCAGCAGCCCCGAAAAGGCTAGCGGGGGGGCCACAGATACGCAGTATTTT; CDR3 protein: CASSPEKASGGATDTQYF
clone size: -; J gene: TRBJ2-1; V gene: TRBV24-1; D gene: -; CDR3 DNA: TGTGCCACCAGTGATTTCAACAGAAACAATGAGCAGTTCTTC; CDR3 protein: CATSDFNRNNEQFF
clone size: -; J gene: TRBJ1-6; V gene: TRBV6-5; D gene: TRBD1; CDR3 DNA: TGTGCGAGTACAGGGGGCTATAATTCACCCCTCCACTTT; CDR3 protein: CASTGGYNSPLHF